The 14 T cell receptor beta chains below all came from one sample that was sequenced in a study of radiotherapy plus CTLA-4 blockade in lung cancer. Generated by immunoSEQ multiplex PCR, the TCRdb table keeps only in-frame clones and is missing some. The repertoire holds 62,000 or so clones, around three quarters seen once, with roughly 10% in the top ten. The material sequenced was peripheral blood, taken from a patient treated with radiotherapy plus ipilimumab. The receptors derive from a human donor with non-small cell lung cancer who had a complete response to radiotherapy plus ipilimumab.

This clone was observed a single time. The chain couples TRBV5-1 to TRBJ1-1; D may be TRBD1 (5 bases). Per germline, CDR1 SGHRS and CDR2 YFSETQ. The V end was cut by 4 bases, the J end by 8 bases, with 18 bases between. The CDR3 length is 14 residues. The CDR3 DNA sequence: TGCGCCAGCAGCCCCCTGGGACCACCCAAGGAAGCTTTCTTT. Translated: CASSPLGPPKEAFF.

The V gene is TRBV30, the J gene TRBJ1-2, with a possible D match to TRBD1 (5 bases). The CDR3 length is 17 residues. The germline V and J ends were trimmed by 0 bases and 2 bases, with 19 bases remaining between them. Germline V gene sequence: CDR1 GTSNPN, CDR2 SVGIG (reference sequence). CDR3 in amino acids: CAWSVLGQTGGNYGYTF. The CDR3, as DNA: TGTGCCTGGAGTGTACTTGGCCAAACCGGGGGGAACTATGGCTACACCTTC.

The chain employs TRBV11-3 and TRBJ2-3; 7 nucleotides match TRBD1. With V trimmed by 4 bases and J by 3 bases, 7 bases remained unmatched. Germline V CDR1 and CDR2: SGHNT, YENEEA. The CDR3 consists of 15 residues. The DNA of the CDR3 is TGTGCCAGCAGCTCGGGACAGAGATTAACAGATACGCAGTATTTT. Amino acid sequence: CASSSGQRLTDTQYF.

This chain links TRBV6-5 with TRBJ1-4; possible D gene TRBD1, 6 bases. V lost 5 bases and J 4 bases, leaving 11 bases between the germline ends. The CDR3 runs 14 residues. The V gene's germline CDR1 is MNHEY and CDR2 SVGAGI. CDR3 loop: CASSARGRNEKLFF. The DNA of the CDR3 is TGTGCCAGCAGTGCTCGGGGGCGTAATGAAAAACTGTTTTTT.

V and J are TRBV7-9 and TRBJ1-2, with 8 nucleotides matching TRBD1. This CDR3 comprises 15 residues. Germline trimming cut 4 bases from V and 6 bases from J; bases unmatched to any gene: 10. Germline CDR1 is SEHNR and CDR2 is FQNEAQ (reference sequence). CDR3 residues: CASSSPDRGRDGYTF. The DNA of the CDR3 is TGTGCCAGCAGCTCCCCCGACAGGGGTCGGGATGGCTACACCTTC.

The chain recombines TRBV5-1 with TRBJ1-4; 7 nucleotides match TRBD1. V lost 5 bases and J lost 6; bases outside the gene matches: 7. There are 14 residues in the CDR3. Germline loops: CDR1 SGHRS, CDR2 YFSETQ. CDR3 DNA: TGCGCCAGCAGAGCCGGGACAGTAGATGAAAAACTGTTTTTT. It translates to CASRAGTVDEKLFF.

The V and J genes are TRBV7-6 and TRBJ2-2; 12 bases align to TRBD2. Germline-derived CDR1 and CDR2 are SGHVS and FNYEAQ. The CDR3 length is 15 residues. V lost 5 bases to trimming and J lost 5 bases; unmatched junction nucleotides: 3. The CDR3 DNA sequence: TGTGCCAGCAGCAACCTAGCGGGAGGGACCGGGGAGCTGTTTTTT. It is translated as CASSNLAGGTGELFF.

This chain's CDR3 is CASSDSSGGTDTQYF. In nucleotides, the CDR3 is TGTGCCAGCAGTGACTCTAGCGGGGGCACAGATACGCAGTATTTT. This chain connects TRBV6-4 to TRBJ2-3; 8 bases fit TRBD2. CDR1 is MRHNA, CDR2 SNTAGT, per germline. After removal of 0 bases from V and 1 base from J, the junction contained 0 bases not matched to a gene. The CDR3 consists of 15 residues.

This sequence joins TRBV6-1 and TRBJ2-1; D is possibly TRBD1 (6 bases). The germline V gene encodes CDR1 MNHNS and CDR2 SASEGT. The CDR3 extends over 13 amino acids. Between the trimmed V and J ends, which lost 6 bases and 5 bases, there was a span of 11 bases. CDR3 amino acids: CASRDSLDNEQFF. The CDR3 DNA reads as TGTGCCAGCAGGGACAGCTTAGACAATGAGCAGTTCTTC.

This sequence joins TRBV25-1 and TRBJ2-3; the D call may be TRBD1 or TRBD2 (5 bases each). This CDR3 is built from 12 residues. Germline values: CDR1 MGHDK, CDR2 SYGVNS. V was trimmed by 3 bases and J by 11 bases, leaving 12 bases between them. In DNA, the CDR3 is TGTGCCAGCAGTGAGTGGGACGCACGGCAGTATTTT. This translates into CASSEWDARQYF.

The chain recombines TRBV6-1 with TRBJ2-7, with unresolved D. The V gene lost 4 bases and the J gene lost 4 bases, with 5 bases spanning the gap. CDR1 is MNHNS, CDR2 SASEGT, per germline. This CDR3 has 11 amino acids. In nucleotides, the CDR3 is TGTGCCAGCAGTGGGATTTACGAGCAGTACTTC. Protein product: CASSGIYEQYF.

As DNA, the CDR3 is TGTGCCAGCAGTTCAGGTAGTGAAAAACTGTTTTTT. Its protein product is CASSSGSEKLFF. The rearrangement joins TRBV7-2 to TRBJ1-4; D uncertain. Germline V gene lookup returns CDR1 SGHTA and CDR2 FQGNSA. Trimming removed 6 bases from V and 7 bases from J, with 9 bases in between. This CDR3 has 12 amino acids.

The chain couples TRBV6-5 to TRBJ2-7; possible D gene TRBD2, 5 bases. CDR1 and CDR2 (germline): MNHEY, SVGAGI. V was trimmed by 0 bases and J by 5 bases, leaving 14 bases between them. This CDR3 has 15 residues. The CDR3 bases are TGTGCCAGCAGTTACTCTATTCCGAGGGTCCACGAGCAGTACTTC. Protein product: CASSYSIPRVHEQYF.

The rearrangement links TRBV30 to TRBJ1-2, with D unclear. V gave up 0 bases and J gave up 7 bases, with 6 bases separating them. There are 11 residues in the CDR3. Germline assignment: CDR1 GTSNPN and CDR2 SVGIG (reference sequence). DNA of the CDR3: TGTGCCTGGAGTGTTGGAGGTGGCTACACCTTC. Protein: CAWSVGGGYTF. Drawing the rest from reference TRBV30 and TRBJ1-2, the complete variable domain is SQTIHQWPATLVQPVGSPLSLECTVEGTSNPNLYWYRQAAGRGLQLLFYSVGIGQISSEVPQNLSASRPQDRQFILSSKKLLLSDSGFYLCAWSVGGGYTFGSGTRLTVV.